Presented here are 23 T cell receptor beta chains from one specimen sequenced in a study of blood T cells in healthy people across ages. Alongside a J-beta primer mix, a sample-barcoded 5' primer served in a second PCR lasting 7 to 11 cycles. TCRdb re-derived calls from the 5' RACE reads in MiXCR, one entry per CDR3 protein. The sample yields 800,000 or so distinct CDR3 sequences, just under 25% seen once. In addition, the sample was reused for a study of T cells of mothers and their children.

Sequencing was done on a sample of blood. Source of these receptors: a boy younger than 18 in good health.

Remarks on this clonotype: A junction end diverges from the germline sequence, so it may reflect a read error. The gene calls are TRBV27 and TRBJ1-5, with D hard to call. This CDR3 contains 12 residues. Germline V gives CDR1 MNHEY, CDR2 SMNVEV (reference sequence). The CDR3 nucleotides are TGTGCCTGCAGTTTTACTGATCAGCCCCAGCATTTT. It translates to CACSFTDQPQHF.

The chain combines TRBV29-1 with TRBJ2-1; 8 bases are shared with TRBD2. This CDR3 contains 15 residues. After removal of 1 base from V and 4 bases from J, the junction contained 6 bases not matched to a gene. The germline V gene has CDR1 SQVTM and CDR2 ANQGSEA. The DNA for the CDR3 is TGCAGCGTTGAAGGGGCGACTAGCGCTTACAATGAGCAGTTCTTC. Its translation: CSVEGATSAYNEQFF.

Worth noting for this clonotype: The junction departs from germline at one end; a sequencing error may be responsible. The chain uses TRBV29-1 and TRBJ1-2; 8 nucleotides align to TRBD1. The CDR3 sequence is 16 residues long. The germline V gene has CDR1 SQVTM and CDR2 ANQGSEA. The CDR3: CSIEDWSRDRYRGYTF. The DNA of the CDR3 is TGCAGCATTGAAGATTGGTCCCGGGACAGGTATAGGGGCTACACCTTC.

The CDR3 nucleotides are TGTGCCAGCAGCCGGGCTGCGCAGGGGGCCGGCACTGAAGCTTTCTTT. Translation: CASSRAAQGAGTEAFF. This chain connects TRBV7-9 to TRBJ1-1; 8 bases fit TRBD1. Germline CDR1 reads SEHNR; CDR2 reads FQNEAQ (reference sequence). The CDR3 has 16 amino acids. V was clipped by 5 bases and J by 4 bases; unmatched bases: 12.

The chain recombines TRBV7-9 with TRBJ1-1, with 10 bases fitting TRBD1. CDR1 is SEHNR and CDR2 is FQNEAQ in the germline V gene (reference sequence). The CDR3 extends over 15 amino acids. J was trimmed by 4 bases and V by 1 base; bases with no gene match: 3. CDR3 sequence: CASSLEGQGPTEAFF. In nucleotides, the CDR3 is TGTGCCAGCAGCTTAGAGGGACAGGGGCCCACTGAAGCTTTCTTT.

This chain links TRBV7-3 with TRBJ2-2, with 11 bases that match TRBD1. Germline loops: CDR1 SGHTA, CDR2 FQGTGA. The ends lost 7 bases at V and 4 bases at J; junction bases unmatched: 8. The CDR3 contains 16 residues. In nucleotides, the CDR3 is TGTGCCAGCACCACCTGGACAGGGGGCAGCACCGGGGAGCTGTTTTTT. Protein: CASTTWTGGSTGELFF.

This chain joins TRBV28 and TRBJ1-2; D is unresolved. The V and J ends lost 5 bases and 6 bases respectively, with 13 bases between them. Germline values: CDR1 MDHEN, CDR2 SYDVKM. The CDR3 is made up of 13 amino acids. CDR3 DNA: TGTGCCAGCAGTCCAAGAGAGGCGGATGGCTACACCTTC. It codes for CASSPREADGYTF.

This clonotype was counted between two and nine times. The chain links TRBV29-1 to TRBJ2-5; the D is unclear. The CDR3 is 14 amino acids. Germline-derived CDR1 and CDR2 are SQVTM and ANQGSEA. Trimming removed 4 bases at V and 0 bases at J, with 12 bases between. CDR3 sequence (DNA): TGCAGCGTTGTTGGGGAACCAAACCAAGAGACCCAGTACTTC. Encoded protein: CSVVGEPNQETQYF.

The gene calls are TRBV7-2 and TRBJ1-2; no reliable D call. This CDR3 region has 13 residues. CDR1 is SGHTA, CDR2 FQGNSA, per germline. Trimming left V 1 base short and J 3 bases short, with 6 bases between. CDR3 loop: CASSLDTDYGYTF. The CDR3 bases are TGTGCCAGCAGCTTAGACACTGACTATGGCTACACCTTC.

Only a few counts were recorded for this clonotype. CDR3 residues: CSGTTAGDYGYTF. DNA for the CDR3: TGCAGCGGCACGACAGCAGGAGACTATGGCTACACCTTC. The V gene is TRBV29-1, the J gene TRBJ1-2; tentative D call: TRBD1 (5 bases). The V and J ends lost 7 bases and 3 bases respectively, with 15 bases between them. Germline CDR1 is SQVTM and CDR2 is ANQGSEA. The CDR3 length is 13 residues. Drawing the rest from reference TRBV29-1 and TRBJ1-2, the complete variable domain is SAVISQKPSRDICQRGTSLTIQCQVDSQVTMMFWYRQQPGQSLTLIATANQGSEATYESGFVIDKFPISRPNLTFSTLTVSNMSPEDSSIYLCSGTTAGDYGYTFGSGTRLTVV.

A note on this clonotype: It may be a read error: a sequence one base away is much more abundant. Here the CDR3 DNA reads TGTGCCAGCATAGCCGGGAGATCGCAAGGTACGCAGTATTTT. Translation gives CASIAGRSQGTQYF. The gene calls are TRBV2 and TRBJ2-3, with D perhaps matching TRBD2 (6 bases). Germline V gives CDR1 SNHLY, CDR2 FYNNEI. The CDR3 consists of 14 residues. Trimming cost V 7 bases and J 8 bases, with 19 bases left between them. Supplemented by reference TRBV2 and TRBJ2-3, the full variable domain reads EPEVTQTPSHQVTQMGQEVILRCVPISNHLYFYWYRQILGQKVEFLVSFYNNEISEKSEIFDDQFSVERPDGSNFTLKIRSTKLEDSAMYFCASIAGRSQGTQYFGPGTRLTVL.

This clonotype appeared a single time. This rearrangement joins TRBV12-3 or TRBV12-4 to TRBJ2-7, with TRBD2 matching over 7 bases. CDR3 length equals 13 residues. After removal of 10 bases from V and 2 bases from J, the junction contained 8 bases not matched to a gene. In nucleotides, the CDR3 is TGTGCCACCGCCAGCGGGGTCACCTACGAGCAGTACTTC. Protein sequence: CATASGVTYEQYF.

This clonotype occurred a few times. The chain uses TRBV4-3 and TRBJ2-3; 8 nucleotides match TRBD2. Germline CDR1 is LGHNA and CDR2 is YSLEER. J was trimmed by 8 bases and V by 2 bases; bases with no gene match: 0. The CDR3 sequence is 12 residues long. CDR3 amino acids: CASSQLAGTQYF. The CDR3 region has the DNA TGCGCCAGCAGCCAACTAGCGGGTACGCAGTATTTT.

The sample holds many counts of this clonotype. In DNA, the CDR3 is TGCAGTGCTAAAATGCACGGCAAAATAGCCAAAAACATTCAGTACTTC. Protein product: CSAKMHGKIAKNIQYF. V is TRBV20-1 and J is TRBJ2-4; the D is unclear. V shed 4 bases and J shed 0 bases, with 16 bases lying between them. This CDR3 is 16 amino acids long. Germline V lookup: CDR1 DFQATT, CDR2 SNEGSKA (reference sequence).

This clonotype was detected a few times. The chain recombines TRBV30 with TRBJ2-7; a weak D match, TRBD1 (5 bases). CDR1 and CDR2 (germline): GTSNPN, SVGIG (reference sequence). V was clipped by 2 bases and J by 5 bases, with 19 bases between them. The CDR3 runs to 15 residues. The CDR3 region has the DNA TGTGCCTGGAGTTTAGGGGCCAAGGGGTGGGACGAGCAGTACTTC. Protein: CAWSLGAKGWDEQYF.

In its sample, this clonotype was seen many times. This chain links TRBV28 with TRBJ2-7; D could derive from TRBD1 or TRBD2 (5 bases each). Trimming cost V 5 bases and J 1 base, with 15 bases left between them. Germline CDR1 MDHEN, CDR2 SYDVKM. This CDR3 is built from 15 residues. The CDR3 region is CASSIRGDSSYEQYF. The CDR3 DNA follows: TGTGCCAGCAGTATAAGGGGAGACAGTTCCTACGAGCAGTACTTC.

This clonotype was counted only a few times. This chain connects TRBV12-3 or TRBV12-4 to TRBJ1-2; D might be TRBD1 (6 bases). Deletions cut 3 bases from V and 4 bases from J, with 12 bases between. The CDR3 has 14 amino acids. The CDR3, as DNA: TGTGCCAGCAGTTTCGACAGGCCTATCTATGGCTACACCTTC. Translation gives CASSFDRPIYGYTF.

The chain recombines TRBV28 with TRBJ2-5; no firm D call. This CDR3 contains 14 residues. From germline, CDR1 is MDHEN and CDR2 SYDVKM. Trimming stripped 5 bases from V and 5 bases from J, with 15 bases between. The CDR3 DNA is TGTGCCAGCAGTAGCAGTTTCGTGGGGGAGACCCAGTACTTC. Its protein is CASSSSFVGETQYF.

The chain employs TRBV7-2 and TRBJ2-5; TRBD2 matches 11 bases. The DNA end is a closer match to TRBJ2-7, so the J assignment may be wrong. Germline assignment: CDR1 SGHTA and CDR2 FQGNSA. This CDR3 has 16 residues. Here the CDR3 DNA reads TGTGCCAGCAGCTTAACATGGACTAGCGGGTTCCACGAGCAGTACTTC. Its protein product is CASSLTWTSGFHEQYF.

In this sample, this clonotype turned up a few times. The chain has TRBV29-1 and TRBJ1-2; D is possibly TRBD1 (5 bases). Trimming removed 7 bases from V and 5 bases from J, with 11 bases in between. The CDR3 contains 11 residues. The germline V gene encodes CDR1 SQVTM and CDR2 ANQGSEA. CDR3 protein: CSANGGYGYTF. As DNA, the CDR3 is TGCAGCGCTAACGGGGGGTATGGCTACACCTTC.

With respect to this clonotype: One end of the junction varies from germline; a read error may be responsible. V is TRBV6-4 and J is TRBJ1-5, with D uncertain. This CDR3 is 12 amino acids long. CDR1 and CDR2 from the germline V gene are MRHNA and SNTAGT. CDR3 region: CASSNSNRPQHF. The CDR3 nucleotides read TGTGCCAGCAGCAATAGCAATCGGCCCCAGCATTTT.

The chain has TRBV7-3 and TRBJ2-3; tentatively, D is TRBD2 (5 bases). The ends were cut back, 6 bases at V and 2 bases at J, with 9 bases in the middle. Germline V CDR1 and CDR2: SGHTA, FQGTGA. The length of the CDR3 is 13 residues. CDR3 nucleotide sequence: TGTGCCAGCAGTAGGGAGCCCACAGATACGCAGTATTTT. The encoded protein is CASSREPTDTQYF.

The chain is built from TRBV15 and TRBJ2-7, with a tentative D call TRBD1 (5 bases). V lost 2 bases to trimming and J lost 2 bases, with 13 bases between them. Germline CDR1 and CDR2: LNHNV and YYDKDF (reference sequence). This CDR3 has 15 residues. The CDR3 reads CATSRLKTVTYEQYF. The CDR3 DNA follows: TGTGCCACCAGCAGACTCAAGACAGTTACCTACGAGCAGTACTTC.